The 23 T cell receptor beta chains below all came from one sample that was sequenced in a study of blood T cell repertoires in COVID-19. The table came from immunoSEQ multiplex PCR; TCRdb's copy has only in-frame clones and leaves some out. The sample records more than 300,000 clones, around 87% being singletons. The sequencing sample was made of PBMCs or T cells enriched from blood (not recorded which). Source of these receptors: a man aged 40-49 years in a cohort exposed to, infected with or recovered from COVID-19 (not recorded which).

The chain has TRBV5-5 and TRBJ2-2; 10 nucleotides align to TRBD2. The V segment lost 4 bases and the J segment 4 bases; nucleotides outside the gene matches: 10. The CDR3 runs 17 residues. Germline V gene sequence: CDR1 SGHKS, CDR2 YYEKEE (reference sequence). The CDR3 DNA reads TGTGCCAGCAGCACGCGATCAGCGGGAGGGCCCACCGGGGAGCTGTTTTTT. This codes for CASSTRSAGGPTGELFF.

The chain couples TRBV5-8 to TRBJ1-6; TRBD1 matches at 9 bases. Unmatched junction bases numbered 6, after V lost 4 bases and J lost 7 bases. Germline V lookup: CDR1 SGHTS, CDR2 YDEGEE. The CDR3 loop spans 15 amino acids. This chain's CDR3 is CASSLRTGVNSPLHF. The CDR3 DNA sequence: TGTGCCAGCAGCCTTCGGACAGGGGTGAATTCACCCCTCCACTTT.

This chain joins TRBV9 and TRBJ2-2; D uncertain. V gave up 0 bases and J gave up 2 bases, with 11 bases separating them. Germline V CDR1 and CDR2: SGDLS, YYNGEE. This CDR3 contains 16 residues. CDR3 nucleotide sequence: TGTGCCAGCAGCGTAGCTGCGGCACGAAACACCGGGGAGCTGTTTTTT. Translated, it gives CASSVAAARNTGELFF.

V usage is TRBV15 and J usage is TRBJ2-7; D is uncertain. The CDR3 has 14 residues. Trimming removed 6 bases from V and 2 bases from J, with 14 bases in between. The germline V gene encodes CDR1 LNHNV and CDR2 YYDKDF (reference sequence). The CDR3 sequence: CATSGGIPPYEQYF. CDR3 nucleotide sequence: TGTGCCACCAGTGGCGGCATTCCCCCCTACGAGCAGTACTTC.

The rearrangement links TRBV30 to TRBJ2-1; 12 nucleotides align to TRBD2. CDR1 GTSNPN and CDR2 SVGIG come from the germline V gene (reference sequence). Unmatched junction bases numbered 8, after V lost 5 bases and J lost 9 bases. The CDR3 contains 14 residues. The CDR3 coding sequence is TGTGCCTGGGACGGACTAGCGGGAAGGGGTGAGCAGTTCTTC. It is translated as CAWDGLAGRGEQFF.

The V gene is TRBV5-4, the J gene TRBJ1-1; TRBD1 might be the D (6 bases). Trimming pared 0 bases from V and 1 base from J, leaving 7 bases between. This CDR3 has 14 amino acids. Germline V gene data show CDR1 as SGHNT and CDR2 as YYREEE (reference sequence). The CDR3 is CASSLVGQNTEAFF. CDR3 nucleotides: TGTGCCAGCAGCTTGGTGGGACAGAACACTGAAGCTTTCTTT.

V is TRBV5-6 and J is TRBJ2-5, with TRBD2 matching 9 bases. The ends lost 2 bases at V and 2 bases at J; junction bases unmatched: 10. The CDR3 length is 17 residues. Germline V gives CDR1 SGHDT, CDR2 YYEEEE. The CDR3 nucleotides are TGTGCCAGCAGCTTACCGGGACTAGCCAACTCTCAAGAGACCCAGTACTTC. Its translation is CASSLPGLANSQETQYF.

The V gene is TRBV5-1, the J gene TRBJ1-1, with a weak D call TRBD1 (6 bases). V gave up 4 bases and J gave up 0 bases, with 13 bases separating them. This CDR3 is 15 amino acids long. The germline gives CDR1 SGHRS, CDR2 YFSETQ. The CDR3 loop is CASSIQGLMNTEAFF. The CDR3 DNA is TGCGCCAGCAGCATACAGGGTTTGATGAACACTGAAGCTTTCTTT.

The gene calls are TRBV7-2 and TRBJ2-3, with D perhaps TRBD1 (5 bases). The ends were cut back, 5 bases at V and 6 bases at J, with 15 bases in the middle. This CDR3 has 14 residues. CDR1 is SGHTA and CDR2 is FQGNSA in the germline V gene. The CDR3 loop reads CASSPRVSGDTQYF. In nucleotides, the CDR3 is TGTGCCAGCAGCCCCAGGGTTTCTGGGGATACGCAGTATTTT. Complete variable domain (other parts from reference TRBV7-2 and TRBJ2-3): GAGVSQSPSNKVTEKGKDVELRCDPISGHTALYWYRQSLGQGLEFLIYFQGNSAPDKSGLPSDRFSAERTGGSVSTLTIQRTQQEDSAVYLCASSPRVSGDTQYFGPGTRLTVL.

The CDR3 sequence: CARSLLQQGVYEQYF. The CDR3 nucleotides read TGTGCCAGAAGCTTATTACAACAGGGGGTGTACGAGCAGTACTTC. V usage is TRBV5-3 and J usage is TRBJ2-7; 8 nucleotides align to TRBD1. TRBV5-3 qualifies as an ORF whose function is uncertain. After removal of 2 bases from V and 4 bases from J, the junction contained 8 bases not matched to a gene. The CDR3 is made up of 15 amino acids.

The V call is TRBV28, the J call TRBJ2-3; tentatively, D is TRBD2 (6 bases). The germline V gene has CDR1 MDHEN and CDR2 SYDVKM. The CDR3 has 14 amino acids. Trimming took off 6 bases at V and 5 bases at J, with 15 bases between the two ends. CDR3 DNA: TGTGCCAGCAGGGACTCGGGAGCCGGAGATACGCAGTATTTT. It translates to CASRDSGAGDTQYF.

In this sample, this clone turned up once. The rearrangement uses TRBV28 and TRBJ1-2, with D uncertain. CDR1 is MDHEN, CDR2 SYDVKM, per germline. With 8 bases removed from V and 4 bases from J, the gap between germline ends came to 11 bases. The CDR3 spans 12 residues. The CDR3 region has the DNA TGTGCCAGCTCCCCGCGGGCCTATGGCTACACCTTC. This sequence encodes CASSPRAYGYTF.

This clone appeared a few times. This chain joins TRBV2 and TRBJ1-4, with D hard to call. With 5 bases removed from V and 8 bases from J, the gap between germline ends came to 15 bases. The CDR3 totals 14 residues. CDR1 is SNHLY and CDR2 is FYNNEI in the germline V gene. The DNA of the CDR3 is TGTGCCAGCAGTCGTAACCTGGCCCAGGAAAAACTGTTTTTT. Translation gives CASSRNLAQEKLFF.

This chain links TRBV11-1 with TRBJ1-1; no reliable D call. Germline CDR1 reads SGHAT; CDR2 reads FQDESV (reference sequence). The CDR3 loop spans 15 amino acids. V was shortened by 6 bases and J by 0 bases, with 14 bases between the two germline ends. CDR3 loop: CASRDRPGMNTEAFF. CDR3 nucleotides: TGTGCCAGCAGAGATAGACCGGGTATGAACACTGAAGCTTTCTTT.

This clone has just one count. V gene TRBV6-5 combines with J gene TRBJ1-1, with TRBD1 matching 11 bases. This CDR3 contains 16 residues. With V trimmed by 4 bases and J by 0 bases, 4 bases remained unmatched. In germline, CDR1 is MNHEY, CDR2 SVGAGI. In nucleotides, the CDR3 is TGTGCCAGCAGTTCCCGGACAGGGGGCATGAACACTGAAGCTTTCTTT. It specifies CASSSRTGGMNTEAFF.

The gene calls are TRBV7-3 and TRBJ2-7, with 9 bases matching TRBD1. Germline V lookup: CDR1 SGHTA, CDR2 FQGTGA. This CDR3 spans 13 amino acids. Germline trimming cut 6 bases from V and 3 bases from J; bases unmatched to any gene: 3. CDR3 loop: CASSWDRDYEQYF. CDR3 DNA: TGTGCCAGCAGTTGGGACAGGGACTACGAGCAGTACTTC.

The chain joins TRBV5-4 to TRBJ2-1; a possible D gene is TRBD2 (6 bases). The CDR3 spans 17 residues. Germline V gene sequence: CDR1 SGHNT, CDR2 YYREEE (reference sequence). Trimming shortened V by 4 bases and J by 5 bases, and 22 bases separated the two germline ends. The CDR3 nucleotides read TGTGCCAGCAGCCAGACATTCGTTCGGGACTGGGACAATGAGCAGTTCTTC. Encoded protein: CASSQTFVRDWDNEQFF.

The chain couples TRBV4-1 to TRBJ1-1; D unresolved. Deletions cut 0 bases from V and 4 bases from J, with 12 bases between. CDR1 is MGHRA, CDR2 YSYEKL, per germline. CDR3 length: 15 amino acids. The DNA of the CDR3 is TGCGCCAGCAGCCAAGATAGAGTACAGCTCACTGAAGCTTTCTTT. It codes for CASSQDRVQLTEAFF.

The CDR3 coding sequence is TGTGCCAGCAGCGGACCGGGACAGGGGGCCGGGGAGCAGTACTTC. Translation: CASSGPGQGAGEQYF. V gene TRBV2 combines with J gene TRBJ2-7, with 12 bases that match TRBD1. Unmatched junction bases numbered 10, after V lost 6 bases and J lost 7 bases. The V gene's germline CDR1 is SNHLY and CDR2 FYNNEI. This CDR3 region has 15 residues.

This clone occurred once. The CDR3, as DNA: TGTGCCAGCACCGTGGGAAGGGGGCAAGAGACCCAGTACTTC. Residues: CASTVGRGQETQYF. The chain carries TRBV6-5 and TRBJ2-5, with D possibly being TRBD1 (6 bases). The V end was cut by 7 bases, the J end by 2 bases, with 14 bases between. Per germline, CDR1 MNHEY and CDR2 SVGAGI. The CDR3 sequence is 14 residues long.

The sample holds one count of this clone. The identical CDR3 is also encoded by other nucleotide sequences in the sample. The rearrangement joins TRBV3-1 (or the pseudogene TRBV3-2) to TRBJ2-7, with D unresolved. Trimming removed 3 bases at V and 1 base at J, with 4 bases between. The CDR3 spans 12 residues. CDR1 and CDR2 from the germline V gene are LGHDT and YNNKEL (reference sequence). CDR3 sequence: CASSQTSYEQYF. In DNA form, the CDR3 reads TGTGCCAGCAGCCAGACATCCTACGAGCAGTACTTC.

This sequence joins TRBV3-1 (or the pseudogene TRBV3-2) and TRBJ2-2; possibly TRBD1 for D (5 bases). Germline CDR1 and CDR2: LGHDT and YNNKEL (reference sequence). The CDR3 runs 14 residues. The germline V and J ends were trimmed by 4 bases and 5 bases, with 11 bases remaining between them. CDR3 amino acids: CASSRLTETGELFF. CDR3 DNA sequence: TGTGCCAGCAGCCGATTGACAGAAACCGGGGAGCTGTTTTTT.

The chain uses TRBV6-5 and TRBJ1-1; possible D gene TRBD1, 5 bases. Germline CDR1 reads MNHEY; CDR2 reads SVGAGI. The ends were cut back, 5 bases at V and 4 bases at J, with 11 bases in the middle. CDR3 size: 13 residues. CDR3: CASSQYRITEAFF. In DNA form, the CDR3 reads TGTGCCAGCAGTCAATACAGGATCACTGAAGCTTTCTTT.